This T cell receptor beta chain was recovered during a study of shared clonotypes between healthy human individuals. Study details: A donor's plate count was three for CD4 naive and three for CD4 memory; CD8 naive had two and CD8 memory one.

Repertoires were generated with immunoSEQ multiplex PCR, while TCRdb's copy carries only in-frame clones and drops some. The data contain under 2,000,000 clones, about 95% of them singletons. Positively selected for CCR7, the CD45RO-negative cells used as naive CD8 cells excluded terminally differentiated effector memory CD45RA+ cells. The CDR3 is made up of 15 amino acids. Trimming pared 6 bases from V and 6 bases from J, leaving 20 bases between. Germline CDR1 is MNHNS and CDR2 is SASEGT. V gene TRBV6-1 combines with J gene TRBJ1-2; D call uncertain. Source material: naive CD8+ T cells sorted from blood. The TCR comes from a man younger than 35 in good health. Here the CDR3 DNA reads TGTGCCAGCAGCAAACCCGAAGACACCCTCAATGGCTACACCTTC. This sequence encodes CASSKPEDTLNGYTF.